This T cell receptor (beta chain) was obtained from a study of control samples from healthy donors and cancer patients. The assay was immunoSEQ multiplex PCR, and TCRdb's table has in-frame clones only and misses some. The data show some 140,000 clones, with approximately 93% seen just once and approximately 5.7% held by the top ten. Material: blood. This sequence was found in a man aged 40-49 years in good health.

CDR3 sequence reads: CASSQGVRVAYEQYF. The CDR3 DNA sequence: TGCGCCAGCAGCCAAGGTGTCAGGGTTGCCTACGAGCAGTACTTC. The J gene is TRBJ2-7, the V gene TRBV4-3; D might be TRBD1 (5 bases). The CDR3 consists of 15 residues. Germline V CDR1 and CDR2: LGHNA, YSLEER. Trimming cost V 1 base and J 2 bases, with 12 bases left between them.